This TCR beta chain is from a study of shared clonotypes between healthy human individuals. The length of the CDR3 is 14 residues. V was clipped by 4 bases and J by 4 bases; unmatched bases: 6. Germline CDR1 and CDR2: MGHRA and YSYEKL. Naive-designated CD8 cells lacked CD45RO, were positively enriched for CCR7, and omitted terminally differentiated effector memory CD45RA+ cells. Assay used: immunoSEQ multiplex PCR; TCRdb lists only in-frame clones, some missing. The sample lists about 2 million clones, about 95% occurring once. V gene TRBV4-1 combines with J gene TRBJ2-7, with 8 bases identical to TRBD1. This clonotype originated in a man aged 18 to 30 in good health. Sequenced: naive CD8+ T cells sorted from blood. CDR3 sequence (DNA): TGCGCCAGCAGCCCAAAGGACAGGGAGTACGAGCAGTACTTC. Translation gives CASSPKDREYEQYF.